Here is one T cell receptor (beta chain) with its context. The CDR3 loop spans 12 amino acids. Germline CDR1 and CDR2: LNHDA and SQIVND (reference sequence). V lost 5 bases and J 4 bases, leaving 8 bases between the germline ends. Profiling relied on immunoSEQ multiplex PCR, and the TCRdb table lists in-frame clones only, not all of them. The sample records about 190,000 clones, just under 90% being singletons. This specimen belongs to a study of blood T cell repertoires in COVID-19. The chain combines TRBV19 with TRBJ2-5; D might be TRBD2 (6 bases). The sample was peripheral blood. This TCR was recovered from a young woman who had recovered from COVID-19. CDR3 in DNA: TGTGCCAGTAGTGTTAGCGGAGAGACCCAGTACTTC. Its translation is CASSVSGETQYF.